The 20 T cell receptor beta chains reported below all come from one sample, sequenced in a study of beta chain features in type 1 diabetes. General study findings and limits: Shortening of TCRB CDR3s, moderate but significant, appeared in all four CD4+ subsets of Type 1 diabetes patients.

Expressed TCRB transcripts were sequenced because the isolated RNA had all been reverse transcribed beforehand. TCRdb keeps only in-frame clones here, not all; method: immunoSEQ multiplex PCR. The repertoire has approximately 600,000 clones, under 15% of them found once; the top ten carry more than 0.1%. Their antigen targets remain unknown. Sequenced sample: naive CD4+ T cells from blood. These receptors all stem from a man aged 30 to 45 with type 1 diabetes.

This clone occurred a few times. The rearrangement links TRBV5-1 to TRBJ2-7; D not certain. Trimming pared 1 base from V and 0 bases from J, leaving 11 bases between. Per the germline V gene, CDR1 is SGHRS and CDR2 is YFSETQ. This CDR3 spans 15 amino acids. The CDR3 loop is CASSLPVRSSYEQYF. The CDR3 nucleotides read TGCGCCAGCAGCTTGCCGGTGAGGAGCTCCTACGAGCAGTACTTC.

In this sample, this clone turned up a few times. The DNA of the CDR3 is TGCAGCGTGAACAGTGGCCTCCGCATGAACACTGAAGCTTTCTTT. It yields the protein CSVNSGLRMNTEAFF. The rearrangement joins TRBV29-1 to TRBJ1-1; D is unresolved. The CDR3 consists of 15 residues. Per the germline V gene, CDR1 is SQVTM and CDR2 is ANQGSEA. Trimming pared 6 bases from V and 0 bases from J, leaving 17 bases between.

The chain combines TRBV7-9 with TRBJ1-1; D gene unclear. Germline loops: CDR1 SEHNR, CDR2 FQNEAQ (reference sequence). V lost 6 bases, J lost 5 bases, and 13 bases lay in between. The CDR3 is 13 residues long. The DNA of the CDR3 is TGTGCCAGCAGAACGGCCTTGAGGACTGAAGCTTTCTTT. Amino acids: CASRTALRTEAFF.

The chain couples TRBV29-1 to TRBJ2-5; TRBD1 matches 8 bases. Germline CDR1 reads SQVTM; CDR2 reads ANQGSEA. With 3 bases clipped from V and 5 bases from J, the junction kept 11 bases outside the gene matches. The CDR3 runs 15 residues. Written as DNA, the CDR3 is TGCAGCGTTGATCGGGACAGGACCTGGGGGGAGACCCAGTACTTC. Protein sequence: CSVDRDRTWGETQYF.

CDR3 DNA sequence: TGTGCCAGCAGCCTAGAAAGTGGTCAGCCCCAGCATTTT. Protein: CASSLESGQPQHF. This chain connects TRBV14 to TRBJ1-5; D is unclear. Germline V gene lookup returns CDR1 SGHDN and CDR2 FVKESK. The length of the CDR3 is 13 residues. The germline V and J ends were trimmed by 4 bases and 6 bases, with 10 bases remaining between them.

V is TRBV19 and J is TRBJ2-1; D not certain. CDR1 is LNHDA, CDR2 SQIVND, per germline (reference sequence). Trimming left V 7 bases short and J 6 bases short, with 7 bases between. The CDR3 length is 11 residues. The CDR3 DNA reads as TGTGCCAGTACGGAAGCCAATGAGCAGTTCTTC. Translated: CASTEANEQFF.

This clone was recorded a few times. The chain carries TRBV25-1 and TRBJ2-1, with 7 bases lining up with TRBD1. Germline CDR1 is MGHDK and CDR2 is SYGVNS. Trimming cost V 3 bases and J 5 bases; bases outside gene matches: 7. This CDR3 is built from 15 residues. The CDR3 sequence is CASSDPRTGNNEQFF. In DNA form, the CDR3 reads TGTGCCAGCAGTGACCCCAGGACAGGTAACAATGAGCAGTTCTTC.

In its sample, this clone was seen a few times. The rearrangement uses TRBV7-9 and TRBJ1-6, with D perhaps TRBD1 (6 bases). V lost 10 bases and J lost 7, with 11 bases in between. The CDR3 covers 12 residues. Germline V gives CDR1 SEHNR, CDR2 FQNEAQ (reference sequence). The CDR3 nucleotides are TGTGCCACCGGCAGGGGCAATTCACCCCTCCACTTT. It codes for CATGRGNSPLHF.

CDR3 DNA sequence: TGCGCCAGCAGCTTGGGCCACAAGGAGGGCTACACCTTC. It encodes CASSLGHKEGYTF. The rearrangement links TRBV5-1 to TRBJ1-2; D is undetermined. The CDR3 extends over 13 amino acids. V lost 0 bases, J lost 8 bases, and 11 bases lay in between. CDR1 is SGHRS and CDR2 is YFSETQ in the germline V gene.

This clone was seen only a few times. The chain uses TRBV6-5 and TRBJ2-3; a weak D match, TRBD2 (6 bases). The CDR3 extends over 13 amino acids. Trimming left V 10 bases short and J 4 bases short, with 15 bases between. In germline, CDR1 is MNHEY, CDR2 SVGAGI. The CDR3 protein is CATIAPGADTQYF. The CDR3 bases are TGTGCCACCATAGCCCCGGGGGCAGATACGCAGTATTTT.

A few counts support this clone. V is TRBV28 and J is TRBJ2-7, with 7 bases fitting TRBD1. The CDR3 spans 13 residues. V was pared by 4 bases and J by 4 bases, with 4 bases of the junction left unmatched. Per germline, CDR1 MDHEN and CDR2 SYDVKM. The CDR3 protein is CASSSRTGYEQYF. The DNA for the CDR3 is TGTGCCAGCAGTTCCCGGACAGGATACGAGCAGTACTTC.

This clone was picked up a small number of times. This sequence joins TRBV28 and TRBJ2-5; D possibly matches TRBD1 or TRBD2 (7 bases each). CDR1 is MDHEN, CDR2 SYDVKM, per germline. The V end was cut by 5 bases, the J end by 2 bases, with 12 bases between. CDR3 size: 14 residues. The DNA for the CDR3 is TGTGCCAGCAGTCTCCAGGGGGGGCAAGAGACCCAGTACTTC. Translated, it gives CASSLQGGQETQYF.

There are a few counts of this clone. The chain recombines TRBV6-5 with TRBJ2-4; TRBD1 is a possible D gene (5 bases). CDR1 and CDR2 (germline): MNHEY, SVGAGI. Trimming shortened V by 0 bases and J by 6 bases, and 12 bases separated the two germline ends. This CDR3 is built from 15 residues. This CDR3 is CASSYSSQGGNIQYF. In DNA, the CDR3 is TGTGCCAGCAGTTACTCGAGTCAGGGTGGAAACATTCAGTACTTC.

The rearrangement uses TRBV2 and TRBJ1-1; D uncertain. The CDR3 totals 11 residues. Germline assignment: CDR1 SNHLY and CDR2 FYNNEI. Trimming stripped 1 base from V and 9 bases from J, with 6 bases between. CDR3 region: CASSEEGKAFF. As DNA, the CDR3 is TGTGCCAGCAGTGAAGAGGGTAAAGCTTTCTTT. The variable domain in full, with the rest retrieved from reference TRBV2 and TRBJ1-1, is EPEVTQTPSHQVTQMGQEVILRCVPISNHLYFYWYRQILGQKVEFLVSFYNNEISEKSEIFDDQFSVERPDGSNFTLKIRSTKLEDSAMYFCASSEEGKAFFGQGTRLTVV.

This clone showed up just a few times. The rearrangement joins TRBV29-1 to TRBJ1-1, with 7 bases aligning to TRBD1. This CDR3 contains 11 residues. V trimming: 4 bases; J trimming: 8 bases; junction bases outside the gene matches: 4. Germline loops: CDR1 SQVTM, CDR2 ANQGSEA. The CDR3 protein is CSVVPGQEAFF. CDR3 in DNA: TGCAGCGTTGTCCCGGGACAGGAAGCTTTCTTT.

This rearrangement joins TRBV7-9 to TRBJ2-3; 8 bases fit TRBD2. Trimming at V came to 7 bases and at J to 7 bases, leaving 13 bases not matched to a gene. Germline loops: CDR1 SEHNR, CDR2 FQNEAQ (reference sequence). The CDR3 is 15 residues long. The CDR3, as DNA: TGTGCCAGCAACAACGGGGCGGGGGGCGTACATACGCAGTATTTT. This encodes CASNNGAGGVHTQYF.

This clone appeared a few times. The chain joins TRBV4-3 to TRBJ2-1; D might be TRBD1 (5 bases). Germline V gives CDR1 LGHNA, CDR2 YSLEER. The germline V and J ends were trimmed by 1 base and 2 bases, with 12 bases remaining between them. CDR3 size: 16 residues. The CDR3 DNA reads TGCGCCAGCAGCCAAGTAGGTGGGGCCCCCTACAATGAGCAGTTCTTC. Translated: CASSQVGGAPYNEQFF.

This clone was found a few times. V and J are TRBV21-1 and TRBJ2-1; the D call TRBD2 from the table was never checked on the DNA. TRBV21-1 is a listed pseudogene. The CDR3 sequence is 19 residues long. The CDR3 nucleotides are TGTGCCAGCAGCAAAACAGAGACTAGCGGAAAAAACTCCTACAATGAGCAGTTCTTC. Its translation is CASSKTETSGKNSYNEQFF.

Only a few counts were recorded for this clone. The chain joins TRBV28 to TRBJ2-6; D call uncertain. Germline CDR1 is MDHEN and CDR2 is SYDVKM. V was shortened by 5 bases and J by 0 bases, with 8 bases between the two germline ends. CDR3 length: 15 amino acids. The DNA of the CDR3 is TGTGCCAGCAGTAAATCCCTCTCTGGGGCCAACGTCCTGACTTTC. Translating it yields CASSKSLSGANVLTF.

This clone was seen a handful of times. The gene calls are TRBV29-1 and TRBJ1-5; D unclear. Germline loops: CDR1 SQVTM, CDR2 ANQGSEA. CDR3 length: 13 residues. Trimming took 5 bases from V and 3 from J, leaving 11 bases between them. DNA for the CDR3: TGCAGCGTTTACGGACGGAACAATCAGCCCCAGCATTTT. Translated, it gives CSVYGRNNQPQHF.